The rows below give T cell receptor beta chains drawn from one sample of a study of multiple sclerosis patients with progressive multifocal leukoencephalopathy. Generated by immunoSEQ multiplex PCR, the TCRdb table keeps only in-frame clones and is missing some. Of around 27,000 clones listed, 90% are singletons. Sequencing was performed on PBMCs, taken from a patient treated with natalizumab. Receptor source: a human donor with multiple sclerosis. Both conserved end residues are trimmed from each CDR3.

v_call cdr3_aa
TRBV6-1 ASSNRVLYEQY
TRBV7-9 ASSLAESYTGEGREAF
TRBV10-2 ASSDEAQGYEQY
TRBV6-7 ASSSARQGNTEAF
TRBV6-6 ASSGDRGRPGELF
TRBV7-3 ASSLSGRSGYT
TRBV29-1 SYQKGALTQETQY
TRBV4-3 ASSRGQEPNYGYT
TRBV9 ASSVFRDRVFNYGYT
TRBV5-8 ASSLAGTRSSYNSPLH
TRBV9 ASSVGPGRDSPLH
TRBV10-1 ASSGTGDYEQY
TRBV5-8 ASNSRVGGNQPQH
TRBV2 ASSEEGPGQGAPDGYT
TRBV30 AWSVGSGNTIY
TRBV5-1 ASSLGTSANEQF
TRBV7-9 ASSSTNRETQY
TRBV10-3 AISDYRLNTEAF
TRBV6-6 ASGISPETQY
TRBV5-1 ASSRDSGTDTQY
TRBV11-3 ATPPGGDNEQF
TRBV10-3 AISESKPETQY
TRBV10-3 AIRQRTGGANGNSPLH
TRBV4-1 ASSQDEGFSNQPQH
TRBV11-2 ASSWPGQGRSSTGELF
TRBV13 ASSLGGRDRYGYT
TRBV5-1 ASRETGFFYNEQF
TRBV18 ASSQPGGNQPQH
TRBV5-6 ASSRIASDTGELF
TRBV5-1 ASSFALSSSYNEQF
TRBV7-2 ASSLGTGNQPQH
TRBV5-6 ASSLGGTDTGELF
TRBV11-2 ASSPGRTTEAF
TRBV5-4 ASSPPGQGVNTEAF
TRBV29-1 SVEGSQGAGETQY
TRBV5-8 ASSAVSVAGNQPQH
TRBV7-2 ASSLAVFNYGYT
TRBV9 ASSVGGQLNTEAF
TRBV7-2 ASSLATGQGATEQY
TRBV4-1 ASSQEPGILYGYT
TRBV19 ASSPRSGGKNSPLH
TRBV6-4 ASSILAGDYNEQF
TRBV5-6 ASSLTGSGEAF
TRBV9 ASSVGEHVGGNYGYT